A selection of T cell receptor beta chains follows, all from one sample in a study of T cell repertoires in cytomegalovirus infection. No antigen is known for these receptors. TCRdb ran MiXCR on the reads and lists one entry per CDR3 protein. Among hundreds of thousands of distinct CDR3 sequences listed, roughly a third were seen once. Sequenced here: cultured PBMCs, sampled from culture after CMV antigen stimulation. Receptors were obtained from a human donor in good health (CMV status not recorded). Some clones in this sample may be carry-over from other donors' samples. Each CDR3 is given with its conserved first and last residue. D genes are given only for firm matches. Size values are once, few and many counts, or a class for expanded clones, and some rows have none.

clone size,CDR3 length,D gene,V gene,J gene,CDR3 DNA,CDR3 protein
few,14,TRBD1,TRBV18,TRBJ1-1,TGTGCCAGCTCAACGAACACAGGGGATACTGAAGCTTTCTTT,CASSTNTGDTEAFF
-,16,-,TRBV12-3/TRBV12-4,TRBJ1-1,TGTGCCAGCAGTTTAATTTCGGGGGGTATTGACACTGAAGCTTTCTTT,CASSLISGGIDTEAFF
few,15,TRBD2,TRBV7-9,TRBJ2-1,TGTGCCAGCAGCGTAACTAGCGGGAGTACAGATGAGCAGTTCTTC,CASSVTSGSTDEQFF
few,14,TRBD1,TRBV14,TRBJ2-7,TGTGCCAGTTCCCGTGGACAGGTTTCCTACGAGCAGTACTTC,CASSRGQVSYEQYF
-,14,TRBD1,TRBV20-1,TRBJ1-2,TGCAGTGCTTGGGTGGGACAGGGCGAGTATGGCTACACCTTC,CSAWVGQGEYGYTF
few,14,-,TRBV7-2,TRBJ1-2,TGTGCCAGCAGCCTAACGAGACAGCAATTCGGCTACACCTTC,CASSLTRQQFGYTF
-,13,-,TRBV10-3,TRBJ2-3,TGTGCCCGCGTACGGGACCCTCAGGATACGCAGTATTTT,CARVRDPQDTQYF
-,19,TRBD1,TRBV30,TRBJ1-4,TGTGCCTGGACGAGTGGGACAGGCCTCGGGGCGGCAACTAATGAAAAACTGTTTTTT,CAWTSGTGLGAATNEKLFF
-,14,-,TRBV29-1,TRBJ2-3,TGCAGCGTCCCCGGGACTGGGGGTTTAGATACGCAGTATTTT,CSVPGTGGLDTQYF
many,15,-,TRBV7-2,TRBJ2-1,TGTGCCAGCAGCTTAGACGCTAGCTCCTACAATGAGCAGTTCTTC,CASSLDASSYNEQFF
many,14,TRBD1,TRBV7-2,TRBJ1-2,TGTGCCAGCAGCTTAGTAGACAGGGCCTATGGCTACACCTTC,CASSLVDRAYGYTF
few,19,TRBD1,TRBV7-6,TRBJ2-6,TGTGCCAGCAGCACACGACAGGGCCTAATCAACTCTGGGGCCAACGTCCTGACTTTC,CASSTRQGLINSGANVLTF
-,12,-,TRBV28,TRBJ1-5,TGTGCCAGCGGGCAGGAGTATCAGCCCCAGCATTTT,CASGQEYQPQHF
-,17,TRBD2,TRBV25-1,TRBJ2-1,TGTGCCAGCAGTGCACCCCGCCGGGCTAGCGGGAGGGATGAGCAGTTCTTC,CASSAPRRASGRDEQFF
few,10,-,TRBV20-1,TRBJ2-1,TGCAGTGCTAGGAGCAATGAGCAGTTCTTC,CSARSNEQFF
few,14,-,TRBV7-2,TRBJ2-1,TGTGCCAGCAGCTCCTTTACAGGGTACGATGAGCAGTTCTTC,CASSSFTGYDEQFF
-,14,-,TRBV20-1,TRBJ2-1,TGCAGTGCTAGAGATCCGGGGAAAGCGGATGAGCAGTTCTTC,CSARDPGKADEQFF
-,16,TRBD2,TRBV15,TRBJ2-1,TGTGCCACCAGCAGAGCGCGGGGGGGTCTCTACAATGAGCAGTTCTTC,CATSRARGGLYNEQFF
few,13,TRBD1,TRBV11-2,TRBJ2-2,TGTGCCAGCAGCCCTACAGGGGCCGGGGAGCTGTTTTTT,CASSPTGAGELFF
-,16,TRBD2,TRBV4-1,TRBJ2-7,TGTGCCAGCAGCAAGACCGGGACTAGCGGTTCCTACGAGCAGTACTTC,CASSKTGTSGSYEQYF
few,16,TRBD2,TRBV7-6,TRBJ2-7,TGTGCCAGCAGCTCCCGGACTAGCGGGCCCTCCTACGAGCAGTACTTC,CASSSRTSGPSYEQYF
-,13,-,TRBV18,TRBJ1-2,TGTGCCAGCTCACCAACGAGGGACGCGGGCTACACCTTC,CASSPTRDAGYTF
-,19,TRBD2,TRBV7-2,TRBJ2-7,TGTGCCAGCAGCTTAACCAGGCGCCTAGCGGGAGCTCTTCTGGGCGAGCAGTACTTC,CASSLTRRLAGALLGEQYF
many,15,-,TRBV6-1,TRBJ2-6,TGTGCCAGCAGTTATTCTGGCTCTGGGGCCAACGTCCTGACTTTC,CASSYSGSGANVLTF
-,17,TRBD1,TRBV6-5,TRBJ1-6,TGTGCCAGCAGTCTACGACAGGGGAAGTCGACTAATTCACCCCTCCACTTT,CASSLRQGKSTNSPLHF
few,11,-,TRBV12-3/TRBV12-4,TRBJ2-1,TGTGCCAGCAGTCCCTCGTTTGAGCAGTTCTTC,CASSPSFEQFF
-,15,-,TRBV9,TRBJ1-6,TGTGCCAGCAGCGTAGAAGGAATCTATAATTCACCCCTCCACTTT,CASSVEGIYNSPLHF
-,15,TRBD1,TRBV3-1,TRBJ1-6,TGTGCCAGCAGCTCCCGGACAGGGGAGAATTCACCCCTCCACTTT,CASSSRTGENSPLHF
-,14,TRBD2,TRBV6-5,TRBJ2-3,TGTGCCAGCCGGAGCGGGAGAGGAGCGGATACGCAGTATTTT,CASRSGRGADTQYF
-,13,-,TRBV11-3,TRBJ1-1,TGTGCCAGCAGTCGAACAGAGACCACTGAAGCTTTCTTT,CASSRTETTEAFF
-,14,TRBD1,TRBV6-2/TRBV6-3,TRBJ1-1,TGTGCCAGCAGACGCAGGGGGCTTGGCACTGAAGCTTTCTTT,CASRRRGLGTEAFF
-,16,TRBD2,TRBV3-1,TRBJ2-2,TGTGCCAGCAGCCACCCAAGCGGGGTAAACACCGGGGAGCTGTTTTTT,CASSHPSGVNTGELFF
-,18,-,TRBV2,TRBJ2-5,TGTGCCAGCAGTCGCTACACCCGGACCGCTATACACCAAGAGACCCAGTACTTC,CASSRYTRTAIHQETQYF
-,11,-,TRBV7-9,TRBJ1-1,TGTGCCAGCAGCCCCGGGGTAGAAGCTTTCTTT,CASSPGVEAFF
few,18,TRBD2,TRBV4-3,TRBJ2-3,TGCGCCAGCAGCCACGCTGTGGGGACTAGCGGAATCACAGATACGCAGTATTTT,CASSHAVGTSGITDTQYF
once,14,-,TRBV25-1,TRBJ2-1,TGTGCCAGCAGTGAAGACGGCGCGGGCAATGAGCAGTTCTTC,CASSEDGAGNEQFF
-,12,-,TRBV29-1,TRBJ2-5,TGCAGCGGGGGTAGACTAGAAGAGACCCAGTACTTC,CSGGRLEETQYF
few,14,-,TRBV4-1,TRBJ1-5,TGCGCCAGCAGCCAAGGGACAGTCTATCAGCCCCAGCATTTT,CASSQGTVYQPQHF
few,15,-,TRBV7-8,TRBJ2-5,TGTGCCAGCAGCTTAGTAGCCGTGGGAGCGGCGTCCCAGTACTTC,CASSLVAVGAASQYF
many,15,TRBD1,TRBV7-8,TRBJ1-1,TGTGCCAGCAGCTTAGCGGGACAGGGGAACACTGAAGCTTTCTTT,CASSLAGQGNTEAFF
few,15,-,TRBV11-3,TRBJ1-5,TGTGCCAGCAGCCGGAAGGGCAGGGGCAATCAGCCCCAGCATTTT,CASSRKGRGNQPQHF
few,13,-,TRBV29-1,TRBJ1-5,TGCAGCGTTGATGGGGGTGGGAATCAGCCCCAGCATTTT,CSVDGGGNQPQHF
many,15,TRBD2,TRBV7-2,TRBJ2-3,TGTGCCAGCAGCTCAGGACTAGCTAGCACAGATACGCAGTATTTT,CASSSGLASTDTQYF
few,13,-,TRBV20-1,TRBJ2-3,TGCAGTGCCGAGGTCGCAGGCACAGATACGCAGTATTTT,CSAEVAGTDTQYF
few,13,-,TRBV18,TRBJ2-5,TGTGCCAGCTCACCACCGCCCCGGCAGACCCAGTACTTC,CASSPPPRQTQYF
-,14,-,TRBV5-3,TRBJ2-1,TGTGCCAGAAGCAAAGCGACGGGAGCCAATGAGCAGTTCTTC,CARSKATGANEQFF
-,13,-,TRBV27,TRBJ2-1,TGTGCCAGCACATCGGGTACTCAGGGCGAGCAGTTCTTC,CASTSGTQGEQFF
-,13,-,TRBV5-1,TRBJ1-1,TGCGCCAGCAGCTTTGTCGGGAACACTGAAGCTTTCTTT,CASSFVGNTEAFF
once,14,-,TRBV3-1,TRBJ1-2,TGTGCCAGCAGCCCTGGACAGAGTTGGGTAGGCTACACCTTC,CASSPGQSWVGYTF